The 3 T cell receptor beta chains below all came from one sample that was sequenced in a study of T cell repertoires in cytomegalovirus infection. TCRdb independently ran MiXCR on the reads; one entry per CDR3 protein. The table shows 200,000 to 300,000 distinct CDR3 sequences, with roughly 15% occurring only once. What was sequenced was PBMCs. These receptors were taken from a human donor in good health (CMV status not recorded). Some clones in this sample may be carry-over from other donors' samples.

This clonotype was seen many times. V is TRBV7-9 and J is TRBJ1-2; unclear D gene. V lost 2 bases, J lost 3 bases, and 1 base lay in between. The germline CDR1 and CDR2 sequences are SEHNR and FQNEAQ (reference sequence). The CDR3 is made up of 11 amino acids. The CDR3 loop is CASSLHYGYTF. The CDR3 DNA reads as TGTGCCAGCAGCTTACACTATGGCTACACCTTC.

This clonotype was found many times. V usage is TRBV4-2 and J usage is TRBJ2-2; TRBD2 matches at 10 bases. Trimming removed 0 bases from V and 3 bases from J; junction bases left unmatched: 13. Per germline, CDR1 LGHNA and CDR2 YNFKEQ. The CDR3 runs to 20 residues. The CDR3 spells CASSQDNPPGTSVYTGELFF. The DNA of the CDR3 is TGTGCCAGCAGCCAAGATAACCCTCCAGGGACTAGCGTCTACACCGGGGAGCTGTTTTTT.

This chain connects TRBV5-1 to TRBJ2-7; D remains unclear. This CDR3 has 14 amino acids. The V end was cut by 3 bases, the J end by 7 bases, with 17 bases between. Per the germline V gene, CDR1 is SGHRS and CDR2 is YFSETQ. CDR3 DNA: TGCGCCAGCAGCTGGACCCCTCGAGATACGGAGCAGTACTTC. Its protein product is CASSWTPRDTEQYF.